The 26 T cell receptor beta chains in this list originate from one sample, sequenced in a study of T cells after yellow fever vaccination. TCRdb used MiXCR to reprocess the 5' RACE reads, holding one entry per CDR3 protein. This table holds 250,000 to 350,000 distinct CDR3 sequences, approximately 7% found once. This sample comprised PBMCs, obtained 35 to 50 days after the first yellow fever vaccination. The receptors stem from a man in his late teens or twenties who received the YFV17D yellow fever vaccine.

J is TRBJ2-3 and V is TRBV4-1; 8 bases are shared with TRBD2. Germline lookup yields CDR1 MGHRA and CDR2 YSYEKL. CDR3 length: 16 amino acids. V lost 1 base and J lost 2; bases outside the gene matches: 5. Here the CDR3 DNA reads TGCGCCAGCAGCCAAGTCGAAGCGGGAGCCACAGATACGCAGTATTTT. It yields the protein CASSQVEAGATDTQYF.

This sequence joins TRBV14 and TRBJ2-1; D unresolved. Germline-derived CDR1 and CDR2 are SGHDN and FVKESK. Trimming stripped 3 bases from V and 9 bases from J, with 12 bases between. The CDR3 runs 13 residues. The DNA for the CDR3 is TGTGCCAGCAGCCACCCAGGATCGGGTGAGCAGTTCTTC. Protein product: CASSHPGSGEQFF.

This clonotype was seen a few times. For the CDR3, the DNA is TGTGCCAGCAGCGGCAACTACAGGGGGCAAAACTATGGCTACACCTTC. Protein product: CASSGNYRGQNYGYTF. The chain has TRBV7-3 and TRBJ1-2, with 9 nucleotides matching TRBD1. Per the germline V gene, CDR1 is SGHTA and CDR2 is FQGTGA. The V gene end was trimmed by 5 bases and the J gene end by 2 bases; junction bases not matched to a gene: 9. There are 16 residues in the CDR3.

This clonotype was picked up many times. The CDR3 DNA reads TGCGCCAGCGCTCGGCCGGGGTCCTACAATGAGCAGTTCTTC. It translates to CASARPGSYNEQFF. The chain recombines TRBV5-1 with TRBJ2-1; D possibly corresponds to TRBD2 (5 bases). CDR1 is SGHRS and CDR2 is YFSETQ in the germline V gene. The CDR3 has 14 amino acids. With 7 bases removed from V and 1 base from J, the gap between germline ends came to 12 bases. The variable domain in full, with the rest retrieved from reference TRBV5-1 and TRBJ2-1, is KAGVTQTPRYLIKTRGQQVTLSCSPISGHRSVSWYQQTPGQGLQFLFEYFSETQRNKGNFPGRFSGRQFSNSRSEMNVSTLELGDSALYLCASARPGSYNEQFFGPGTRLTVL.

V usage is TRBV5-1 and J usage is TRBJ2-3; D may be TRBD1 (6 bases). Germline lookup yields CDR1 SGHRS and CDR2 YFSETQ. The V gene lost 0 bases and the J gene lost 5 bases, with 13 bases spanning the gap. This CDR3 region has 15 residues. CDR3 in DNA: TGCGCCAGCAGCTTGGATGGGGGCCGGGGAGATACGCAGTATTTT. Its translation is CASSLDGGRGDTQYF.

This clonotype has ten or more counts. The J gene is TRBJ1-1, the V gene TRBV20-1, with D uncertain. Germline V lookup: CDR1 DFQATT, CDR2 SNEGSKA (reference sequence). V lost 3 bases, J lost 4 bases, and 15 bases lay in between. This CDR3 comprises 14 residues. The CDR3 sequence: CSASRARASTEAFF. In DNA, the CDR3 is TGCAGTGCTAGTCGGGCTAGGGCGTCCACTGAAGCTTTCTTT.

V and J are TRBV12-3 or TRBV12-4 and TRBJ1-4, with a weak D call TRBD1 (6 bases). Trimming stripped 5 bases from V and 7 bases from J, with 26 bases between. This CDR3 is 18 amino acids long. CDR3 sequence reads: CASSIHTTGWQWGEKLFF. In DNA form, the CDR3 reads TGTGCCAGCAGTATTCATACGACAGGTTGGCAGTGGGGTGAAAAACTGTTTTTT.

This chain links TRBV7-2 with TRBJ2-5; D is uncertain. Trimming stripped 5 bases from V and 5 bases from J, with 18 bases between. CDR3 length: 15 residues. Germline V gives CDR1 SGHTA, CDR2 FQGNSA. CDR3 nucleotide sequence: TGTGCCAGCAGCCCACCCAGCTCGAATTTGGAGACCCAGTACTTC. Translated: CASSPPSSNLETQYF.

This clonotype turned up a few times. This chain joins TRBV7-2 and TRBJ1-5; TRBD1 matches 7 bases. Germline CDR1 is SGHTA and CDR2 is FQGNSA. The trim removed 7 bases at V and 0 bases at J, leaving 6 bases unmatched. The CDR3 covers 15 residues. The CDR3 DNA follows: TGTGCCAGCAAGGGGGCCGGCTATAGCAATCAGCCCCAGCATTTT. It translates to CASKGAGYSNQPQHF.

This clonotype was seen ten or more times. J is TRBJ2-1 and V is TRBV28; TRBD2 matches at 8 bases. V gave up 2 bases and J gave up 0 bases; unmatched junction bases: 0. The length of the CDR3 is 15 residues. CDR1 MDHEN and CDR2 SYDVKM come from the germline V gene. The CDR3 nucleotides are TGTGCCAGCAGTTTACTAGCGGGCTCCTACAATGAGCAGTTCTTC. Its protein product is CASSLLAGSYNEQFF.

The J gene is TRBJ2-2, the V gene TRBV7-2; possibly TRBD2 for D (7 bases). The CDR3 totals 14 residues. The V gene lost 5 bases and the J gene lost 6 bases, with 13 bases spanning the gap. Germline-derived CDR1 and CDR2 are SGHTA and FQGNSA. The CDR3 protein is CASSRRRGPGELFF. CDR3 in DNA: TGTGCCAGCAGCCGCAGGCGGGGGCCCGGGGAGCTGTTTTTT.

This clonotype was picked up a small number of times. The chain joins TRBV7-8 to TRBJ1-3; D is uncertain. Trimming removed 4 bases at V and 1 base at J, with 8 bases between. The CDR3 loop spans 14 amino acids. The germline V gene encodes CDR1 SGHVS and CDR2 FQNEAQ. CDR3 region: CASSSAPSGNTIYF. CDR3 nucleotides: TGTGCCAGCAGCTCAGCCCCTTCTGGAAACACCATATATTTT. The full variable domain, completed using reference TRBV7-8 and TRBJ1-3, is GAGVSQSPRYKVAKRGQDVALRCDPISGHVSLFWYQQALGQGPEFLTYFQNEAQLDKSGLPSDRFFAERPEGSVSTLKIQRTQQEDSAVYLCASSSAPSGNTIYFGEGSWLTVV.

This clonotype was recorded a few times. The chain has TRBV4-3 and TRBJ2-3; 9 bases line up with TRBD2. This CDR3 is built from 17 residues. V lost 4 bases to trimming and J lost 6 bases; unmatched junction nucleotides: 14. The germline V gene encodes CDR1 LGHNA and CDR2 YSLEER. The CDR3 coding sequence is TGCGCCAGCAGCCGCGGCCCCCCTAGCGGGGAGGGGGATACGCAGTATTTT. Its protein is CASSRGPPSGEGDTQYF.

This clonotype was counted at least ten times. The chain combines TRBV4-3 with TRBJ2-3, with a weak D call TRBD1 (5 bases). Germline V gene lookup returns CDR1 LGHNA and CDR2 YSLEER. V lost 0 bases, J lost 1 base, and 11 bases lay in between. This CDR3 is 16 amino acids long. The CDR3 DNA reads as TGCGCCAGCAGCCAAGAGTGGAGCAGGGGCACAGATACGCAGTATTTT. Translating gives CASSQEWSRGTDTQYF.

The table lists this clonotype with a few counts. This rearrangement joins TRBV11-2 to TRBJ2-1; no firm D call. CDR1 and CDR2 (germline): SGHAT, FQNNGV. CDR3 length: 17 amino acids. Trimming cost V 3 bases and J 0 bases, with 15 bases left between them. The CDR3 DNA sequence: TGTGCCAGCAGCTTGATTGGGGTGGTCGTCTCCTACAATGAGCAGTTCTTC. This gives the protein CASSLIGVVVSYNEQFF.

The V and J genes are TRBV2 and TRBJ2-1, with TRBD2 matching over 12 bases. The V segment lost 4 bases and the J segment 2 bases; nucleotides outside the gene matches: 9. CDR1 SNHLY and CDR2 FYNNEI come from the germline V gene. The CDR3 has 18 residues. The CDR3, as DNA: TGTGCCAGCAGTGGGCGACTAGCGGGGGCCCTCGCCTACAATGAGCAGTTCTTC. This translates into CASSGRLAGALAYNEQFF.

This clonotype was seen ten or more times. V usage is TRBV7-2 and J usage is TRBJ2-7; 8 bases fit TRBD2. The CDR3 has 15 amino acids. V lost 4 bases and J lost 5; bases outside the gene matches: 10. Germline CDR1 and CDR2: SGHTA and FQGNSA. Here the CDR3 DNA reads TGTGCCAGCAGCTCCCCGGCGGGGGGTAGGAACGAGCAGTACTTC. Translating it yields CASSSPAGGRNEQYF.

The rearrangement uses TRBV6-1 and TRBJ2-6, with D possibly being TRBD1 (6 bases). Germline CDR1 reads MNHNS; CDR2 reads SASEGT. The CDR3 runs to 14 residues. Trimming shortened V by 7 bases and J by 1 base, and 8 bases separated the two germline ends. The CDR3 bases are TGTGCCAGCACCACAGGGTCTGGGGCCAACGTCCTGACTTTC. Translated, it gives CASTTGSGANVLTF.

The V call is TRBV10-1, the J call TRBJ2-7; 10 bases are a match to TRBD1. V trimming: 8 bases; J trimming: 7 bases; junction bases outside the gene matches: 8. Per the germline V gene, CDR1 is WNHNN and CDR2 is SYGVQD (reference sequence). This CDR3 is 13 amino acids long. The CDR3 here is CASGTGDSPEQYF. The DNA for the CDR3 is TGCGCCAGCGGGACAGGGGACAGCCCTGAGCAGTACTTC.

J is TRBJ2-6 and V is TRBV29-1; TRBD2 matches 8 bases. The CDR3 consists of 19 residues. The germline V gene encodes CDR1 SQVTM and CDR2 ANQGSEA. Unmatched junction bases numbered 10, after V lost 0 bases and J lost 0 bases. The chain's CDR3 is CSVEEAGVVGHSGANVLTF. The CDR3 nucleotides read TGCAGCGTTGAAGAAGCGGGAGTGGTCGGCCACTCTGGGGCCAACGTCCTGACTTTC.

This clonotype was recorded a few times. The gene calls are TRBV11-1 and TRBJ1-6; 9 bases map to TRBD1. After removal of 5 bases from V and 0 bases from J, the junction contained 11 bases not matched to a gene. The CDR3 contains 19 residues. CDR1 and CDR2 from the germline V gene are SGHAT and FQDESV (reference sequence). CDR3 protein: CASSPRDRAASSYNSPLHF. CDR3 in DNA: TGTGCCAGCAGCCCACGGGACAGGGCTGCCAGCTCCTATAATTCACCCCTCCACTTT.

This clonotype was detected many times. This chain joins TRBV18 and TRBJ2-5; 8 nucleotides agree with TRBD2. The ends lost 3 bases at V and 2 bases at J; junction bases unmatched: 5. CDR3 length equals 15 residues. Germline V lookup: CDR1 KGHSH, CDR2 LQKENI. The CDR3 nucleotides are TGTGCCAGCTCACCGACGACTAGCGATCAAGAGACCCAGTACTTC. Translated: CASSPTTSDQETQYF.

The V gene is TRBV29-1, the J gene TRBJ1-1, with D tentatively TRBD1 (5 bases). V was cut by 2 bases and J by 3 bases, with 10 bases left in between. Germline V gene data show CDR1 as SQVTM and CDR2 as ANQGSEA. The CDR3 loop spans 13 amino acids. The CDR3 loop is CSVETDSYTEAFF. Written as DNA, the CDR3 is TGCAGCGTTGAAACTGACAGTTACACTGAAGCTTTCTTT.

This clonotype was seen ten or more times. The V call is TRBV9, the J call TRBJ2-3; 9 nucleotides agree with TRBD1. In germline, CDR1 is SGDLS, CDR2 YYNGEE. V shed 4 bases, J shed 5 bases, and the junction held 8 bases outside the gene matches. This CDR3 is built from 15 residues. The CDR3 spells CASSKGQGRRDTQYF. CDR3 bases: TGTGCCAGCAGCAAGGGACAGGGAAGGAGAGATACGCAGTATTTT.

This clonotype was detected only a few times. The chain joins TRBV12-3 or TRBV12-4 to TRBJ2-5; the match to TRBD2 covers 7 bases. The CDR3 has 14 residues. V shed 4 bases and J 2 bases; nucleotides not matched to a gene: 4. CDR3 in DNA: TGTGCCAGCAGTTGGTGGGGGGGACAAGAGACCCAGTACTTC. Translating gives CASSWWGGQETQYF.

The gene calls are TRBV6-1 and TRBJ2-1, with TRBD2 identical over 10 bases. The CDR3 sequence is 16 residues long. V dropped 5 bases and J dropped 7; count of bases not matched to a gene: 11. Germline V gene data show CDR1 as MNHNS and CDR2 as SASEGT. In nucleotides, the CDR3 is TGTGCCAGCAGTCCCCAGGCAGCGGGGGGGCAAAATGAGCAGTTCTTC. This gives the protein CASSPQAAGGQNEQFF.